This T cell receptor beta chain was captured in a study of blood T cell repertoires in COVID-19. Study at large: In each case, the material was cDNA or gDNA derived from T cells, B-cell-depleted T cells, or PBMCs.

Sequencing was performed with immunoSEQ multiplex PCR; in TCRdb, only in-frame clones are kept and a portion is missing. Of around 72,000 clones in the sample, around 76% were seen once. The CDR3 covers 12 residues. Germline lookup yields CDR1 MNHNY and CDR2 SVGAGI (reference sequence). Trimming shortened V by 0 bases and J by 13 bases, and 12 bases separated the two germline ends. The sequenced sample was peripheral blood. The chain carries TRBV6-6 and TRBJ1-2; D possibly corresponds to TRBD1 (5 bases). This TCR came from a human donor in a cohort sampled during active COVID-19. CDR3 nucleotide sequence: TGTGCCAGCAGTTACTCAGGCAGGGAGGGCACCTTC. This gives the protein CASSYSGREGTF.